Listed below are T cell receptor beta chains from one sample, sequenced in a study of shared clonotypes between healthy human individuals. Profiling relied on immunoSEQ multiplex PCR, and the TCRdb table lists in-frame clones only, not all of them. This table holds millions of clones, roughly 94% found once. The sample was naive CD4+ T cells sorted from blood. The receptors originated from a young man in good health. Each CDR3 is given with its conserved first and last residue. The order of the fields is clone size, D gene, J gene, V gene, CDR3 protein, CDR3 DNA. The D gene is left open where the match is weak. The size of a clone is reported for some rows only, either as once, few or many, or as a class for expanded clones.

clone size: NA; D gene: NA; J gene: TRBJ2-1; V gene: TRBV7-3; CDR3 protein: CASSLIGFPQFF; CDR3 DNA: TGTGCCAGCAGCTTAATCGGATTCCCACAGTTCTTC
clone size: NA; D gene: NA; J gene: TRBJ1-1; V gene: TRBV7-3; CDR3 protein: CASRLTSGNTEAFF; CDR3 DNA: TGTGCCAGCAGACTAACGTCCGGGAACACTGAAGCTTTCTTT
clone size: NA; D gene: TRBD1; J gene: TRBJ1-2; V gene: TRBV2; CDR3 protein: CASSAGQGSYGYTF; CDR3 DNA: TGTGCCAGCAGCGCGGGACAGGGGAGCTATGGCTACACCTTC
clone size: NA; D gene: NA; J gene: TRBJ1-1; V gene: TRBV30; CDR3 protein: CAWIPPPKENTEAFF; CDR3 DNA: TGTGCCTGGATCCCCCCACCCAAGGAGAACACTGAAGCTTTCTTT
clone size: NA; D gene: TRBD2; J gene: TRBJ2-1; V gene: TRBV30; CDR3 protein: CAWRGLSGRALENEQFF; CDR3 DNA: TGTGCCTGGAGGGGGCTTAGCGGGAGGGCCCTTGAGAATGAGCAGTTCTTC
clone size: NA; D gene: TRBD1; J gene: TRBJ2-5; V gene: TRBV7-2; CDR3 protein: CASSLETGGRETQYF; CDR3 DNA: TGTGCCAGCAGCTTAGAGACAGGGGGTCGGGAGACCCAGTACTTC
clone size: NA; D gene: NA; J gene: TRBJ2-1; V gene: TRBV30; CDR3 protein: CAWSINNEQFF; CDR3 DNA: TGTGCCTGGAGTATAAACAATGAGCAGTTCTTC
clone size: NA; D gene: NA; J gene: TRBJ2-7; V gene: TRBV12-5; CDR3 protein: CASAIPGTPSYEQYF; CDR3 DNA: TGTGCTAGTGCCATCCCCGGGACACCCTCCTACGAGCAGTACTTC
clone size: NA; D gene: NA; J gene: TRBJ2-4; V gene: TRBV29-1; CDR3 protein: CSVVDPEKNIQYF; CDR3 DNA: TGCAGCGTTGTAGACCCCGAAAAAAACATTCAGTACTTC
clone size: once; D gene: NA; J gene: TRBJ2-5; V gene: TRBV7-9; CDR3 protein: CASSVERETQYF; CDR3 DNA: TGTGCCAGCAGCGTTGAAAGGGAGACCCAGTACTTC
clone size: NA; D gene: TRBD1; J gene: TRBJ2-7; V gene: TRBV5-1; CDR3 protein: CASSRGGTGNEQYF; CDR3 DNA: TGCGCCAGCAGCCGTGGTGGGACAGGGAACGAGCAGTACTTC
clone size: NA; D gene: TRBD1; J gene: TRBJ2-3; V gene: TRBV7-9; CDR3 protein: CASSLETGTGPPLDTQYF; CDR3 DNA: TGTGCCAGCAGCTTGGAAACCGGGACAGGACCTCCCTTAGATACGCAGTATTTT
clone size: NA; D gene: NA; J gene: TRBJ2-7; V gene: TRBV28; CDR3 protein: CASSFHLGVLSYEQYF; CDR3 DNA: TGTGCCAGCAGTTTCCACCTCGGAGTCCTCTCCTACGAGCAGTACTTC
clone size: once; D gene: TRBD1; J gene: TRBJ2-2; V gene: TRBV4-1; CDR3 protein: CASRPTGGTGELFF; CDR3 DNA: TGCGCCAGCAGGCCGACAGGGGGTACCGGGGAGCTGTTTTTT
clone size: NA; D gene: NA; J gene: TRBJ2-3; V gene: TRBV7-9; CDR3 protein: CASSLVPTDTQYF; CDR3 DNA: TGTGCCAGCAGCTTAGTCCCCACAGATACGCAGTATTTT
clone size: NA; D gene: TRBD1; J gene: TRBJ1-5; V gene: TRBV15; CDR3 protein: CATSRDQDKATGERNQPQHF; CDR3 DNA: TGTGCCACCAGCAGAGATCAGGATAAAGCTACAGGGGAACGCAATCAGCCCCAGCATTTT
clone size: NA; D gene: NA; J gene: TRBJ2-7; V gene: TRBV2; CDR3 protein: CASRATGPHEQYF; CDR3 DNA: TGTGCCAGCAGAGCTACAGGTCCCCACGAGCAGTACTTC
clone size: NA; D gene: NA; J gene: TRBJ1-6; V gene: TRBV15; CDR3 protein: CATSRVTDSPLHF; CDR3 DNA: TGTGCCACCAGCAGAGTAACGGATTCACCCCTCCACTTT
clone size: NA; D gene: NA; J gene: TRBJ1-1; V gene: TRBV28; CDR3 protein: CASRENTEAFF; CDR3 DNA: TGTGCCAGCAGGGAGAACACTGAAGCTTTCTTT
clone size: NA; D gene: NA; J gene: TRBJ2-7; V gene: TRBV6-5; CDR3 protein: CASSYTASNSYEQYF; CDR3 DNA: TGTGCCAGCAGTTACACGGCCTCCAACTCCTACGAGCAGTACTTC
clone size: NA; D gene: NA; J gene: TRBJ2-5; V gene: TRBV15; CDR3 protein: CATSRPGGSVETQYF; CDR3 DNA: TGTGCCACCAGTCGGCCAGGGGGGTCCGTGGAGACCCAGTACTTC
clone size: NA; D gene: NA; J gene: TRBJ2-7; V gene: TRBV11-2; CDR3 protein: CASSFSLDEQYF; CDR3 DNA: TGTGCCAGCAGCTTCTCGCTAGACGAGCAGTACTTC
clone size: NA; D gene: TRBD1; J gene: TRBJ2-6; V gene: TRBV5-1; CDR3 protein: CASSPDRDSGANVLTF; CDR3 DNA: TGCGCCAGCAGCCCGGACAGGGACTCTGGGGCCAACGTCCTGACTTTC
clone size: NA; D gene: NA; J gene: TRBJ2-3; V gene: TRBV6-4; CDR3 protein: CASSESRSTDTQYF; CDR3 DNA: TGTGCCAGCAGTGAGAGTCGAAGCACAGATACGCAGTATTTT
clone size: NA; D gene: NA; J gene: TRBJ1-5; V gene: TRBV7-9; CDR3 protein: CASSLDGLNQPQHF; CDR3 DNA: TGTGCCAGCAGCTTAGATGGACTCAATCAGCCCCAGCATTTT
clone size: NA; D gene: TRBD2; J gene: TRBJ2-1; V gene: TRBV5-1; CDR3 protein: CASSLALAGINNEQFF; CDR3 DNA: TGCGCCAGCAGCTTGGCACTAGCGGGGATAAACAATGAGCAGTTCTTC
clone size: NA; D gene: NA; J gene: TRBJ1-1; V gene: TRBV20-1; CDR3 protein: CSAPENTEAFF; CDR3 DNA: TGCAGTGCTCCAGAAAACACTGAAGCTTTCTTT
clone size: NA; D gene: NA; J gene: TRBJ1-1; V gene: TRBV2; CDR3 protein: CASKKILNTEAFF; CDR3 DNA: TGTGCCAGCAAAAAGATTTTGAACACTGAAGCTTTCTTT
clone size: NA; D gene: NA; J gene: TRBJ1-2; V gene: TRBV2; CDR3 protein: CASSPNGLTDYGYTF; CDR3 DNA: TGTGCCAGCAGCCCAAATGGACTTACCGACTATGGCTACACCTTC
clone size: once; D gene: NA; J gene: TRBJ1-2; V gene: TRBV9; CDR3 protein: CASSARADLGGYTF; CDR3 DNA: TGTGCCAGCAGCGCCCGAGCCGACTTGGGTGGCTACACCTTC
clone size: NA; D gene: NA; J gene: TRBJ2-1; V gene: TRBV7-2; CDR3 protein: CASSLNNYNEQFF; CDR3 DNA: TGTGCCAGCAGCTTAAATAACTACAATGAGCAGTTCTTC
clone size: once; D gene: TRBD1; J gene: TRBJ2-3; V gene: TRBV4-1; CDR3 protein: CASSQSHGTGNTDTQYF; CDR3 DNA: TGCGCCAGCAGCCAATCTCATGGGACAGGAAACACAGATACGCAGTATTTT
clone size: NA; D gene: NA; J gene: TRBJ2-7; V gene: TRBV18; CDR3 protein: CASSPPNGALSSYEQYF; CDR3 DNA: TGTGCCAGCTCACCACCAAATGGCGCCTTGAGCTCCTACGAGCAGTACTTC
clone size: NA; D gene: NA; J gene: TRBJ2-5; V gene: TRBV7-2; CDR3 protein: CASSLAGGRETQYF; CDR3 DNA: TGTGCCAGCAGCTTAGCGGGAGGCAGGGAGACCCAGTACTTC
clone size: NA; D gene: TRBD1; J gene: TRBJ1-6; V gene: TRBV9; CDR3 protein: CASSVYEGARSNSPLHF; CDR3 DNA: TGTGCCAGCAGCGTCTATGAGGGGGCACGGAGTAATTCACCCCTCCACTTT
clone size: NA; D gene: NA; J gene: TRBJ2-5; V gene: TRBV7-9; CDR3 protein: CASSYPQGWETQYF; CDR3 DNA: TGTGCCAGCAGTTACCCCCAGGGCTGGGAGACCCAGTACTTC
clone size: NA; D gene: TRBD2; J gene: TRBJ2-3; V gene: TRBV5-1; CDR3 protein: CASSFSTSGDGTDTQYF; CDR3 DNA: TGCGCCAGCAGCTTTTCGACTAGCGGGGACGGCACAGATACGCAGTATTTT
clone size: NA; D gene: NA; J gene: TRBJ1-4; V gene: TRBV29-1; CDR3 protein: CSVERGGNEKLFF; CDR3 DNA: TGCAGCGTTGAGAGGGGAGGGAATGAAAAACTGTTTTTT
clone size: NA; D gene: TRBD1; J gene: TRBJ2-3; V gene: TRBV6-5; CDR3 protein: CASSRGQGTDTQYF; CDR3 DNA: TGTGCCAGCAGTCGAGGACAGGGAACAGATACGCAGTATTTT
clone size: NA; D gene: TRBD2; J gene: TRBJ2-1; V gene: TRBV19; CDR3 protein: CASSPGLAGVREQFF; CDR3 DNA: TGTGCCAGTAGTCCGGGACTAGCGGGAGTTCGGGAGCAGTTCTTC
clone size: NA; D gene: TRBD1; J gene: TRBJ2-3; V gene: TRBV7-9; CDR3 protein: CASSSLRTGIGTDTQYF; CDR3 DNA: TGTGCCAGCAGCTCTCTCCGGACAGGGATAGGCACAGATACGCAGTATTTT